A selection of T cell receptor beta chains follows, all from one sample in a study of cytomegalovirus exposure and HLA in healthy donors. Sequenced by immunoSEQ multiplex PCR; TCRdb stores in-frame clones only, minus some. In the table there are around 95,000 clones, under 85% of which are singletons. The sequenced sample consisted of PBMCs. All receptors derive from a female donor in good health and CMV-seropositive. The CDR3 runs from the conserved cysteine through the conserved F or W. A D gene is named only where the DNA matches it firmly. Rows may omit the clone size; those that give it use once, few, many or a size class.

J	size	D	V	CDR3	DNA
TRBJ2-3	few	-	TRBV7-8	CASSGRQEFTDTQYF	TGTGCCAGCAGCGGCCGACAGGAGTTCACAGATACGCAGTATTTT
TRBJ2-7	-	TRBD2	TRBV18	CASSPTIGTSGAYEQYF	TGTGCCAGCTCACCAACAATAGGGACTAGCGGAGCCTACGAGCAGTACTTC
TRBJ2-7	-	TRBD1	TRBV5-1	CASSLEQGARTYEQYF	TGCGCCAGCAGCTTGGAACAGGGGGCGAGGACCTACGAGCAGTACTTC
TRBJ1-6	-	-	TRBV14	CASSEHRDNSPLHF	TGTGCCAGCAGCGAACACAGAGATAATTCACCCCTCCACTTT
TRBJ1-2	-	-	TRBV29-1	CSVYTGLSYGYTF	TGCAGCGTTTACACAGGTCTAAGCTATGGCTACACCTTC
TRBJ2-7	-	-	TRBV6-5	CASSYGTGTGEQYF	TGTGCCAGCAGTTACGGAACAGGGACGGGCGAGCAGTACTTC
TRBJ2-7	-	-	TRBV2	CASNAGVEDEQYF	TGTGCCAGCAACGCTGGAGTTGAGGACGAGCAGTACTTC
TRBJ1-1	-	-	TRBV2	CASSLTGQNTEAFF	TGTGCCAGCAGTCTGACAGGTCAGAACACTGAAGCTTTCTTT
TRBJ2-1	once	TRBD2	TRBV7-8	CASSLESRLAGVYNEQFF	TGTGCCAGCAGCTTAGAGAGTAGGCTAGCGGGGGTTTACAATGAGCAGTTCTTC
TRBJ1-2	-	TRBD1	TRBV6-5	CASSYSTGGGYTF	TGTGCCAGCAGTTACAGCACAGGGGGTGGCTACACCTTC
TRBJ2-1	-	TRBD1	TRBV6-1	CASSLQGNYNEQFF	TGTGCCAGCAGCCTACAGGGGAACTACAATGAGCAGTTCTTC
TRBJ1-1	-	-	TRBV7-2	CASSFSMNTEAFF	TGTGCCAGCAGCTTTTCAATGAACACTGAAGCTTTCTTT
TRBJ2-5	few	-	TRBV5-6	CASSFGELRLQETQYF	TGTGCCAGCAGCTTTGGGGAGCTCAGGCTACAAGAGACCCAGTACTTC
TRBJ1-1	-	-	TRBV6-5	CASSWGGNTEAFF	TGTGCCAGCAGCTGGGGGGGCAACACTGAAGCTTTCTTT
TRBJ1-5	-	TRBD1	TRBV7-2	CASRLAGQGSNQPQHF	TGTGCCAGCAGGCTCGCGGGACAGGGGAGCAATCAGCCCCAGCATTTT
TRBJ2-7	-	TRBD2	TRBV19	CATSRRGESYEQYF	TGTGCCACCTCCCGGCGGGGGGAATCCTACGAGCAGTACTTC
TRBJ2-1	-	TRBD1	TRBV5-1	CASSSQGQGISYNEQFF	TGCGCCAGCAGCTCCCAGGGACAGGGTATTTCCTACAATGAGCAGTTCTTC
TRBJ2-7	-	-	TRBV6-4	CASSTRQALPAYEQYF	TGTGCCAGCAGTACCCGACAGGCCCTCCCAGCCTACGAGCAGTACTTC
TRBJ1-5	once	-	TRBV5-1	CASSWKQGAGNQPQHF	TGCGCCAGCAGCTGGAAACAGGGAGCGGGCAATCAGCCCCAGCATTTT
TRBJ2-7	-	-	TRBV10-3	CAITTGGFGHEQYF	TGTGCCATCACTACAGGTGGGTTCGGGCACGAGCAGTACTTC
TRBJ2-7	few	-	TRBV9	CASSPAEAGSYEQYF	TGTGCCAGCAGCCCTGCCGAGGCGGGCTCCTACGAGCAGTACTTC
TRBJ2-1	few	TRBD1	TRBV28	CASNWGTGGDEQFF	TGTGCCAGCAATTGGGGGACAGGGGGCGATGAGCAGTTCTTC
TRBJ2-1	-	TRBD2	TRBV7-8	CASSLGGLAANEQFF	TGTGCCAGCAGCTTAGGGGGACTAGCGGCTAATGAGCAGTTCTTC
TRBJ2-7	-	TRBD2	TRBV19	CASSIMAGVRYEQYF	TGTGCCAGTAGTATAATGGCGGGAGTTCGCTACGAGCAGTACTTC
TRBJ2-7	-	TRBD2	TRBV2	CASSAGTSGGGLVYEQYF	TGTGCCAGCAGCGCCGGGACTAGCGGGGGCGGACTGGTATACGAGCAGTACTTC
TRBJ1-2	-	TRBD1	TRBV2	CASSDRDRREGYTF	TGTGCCAGCAGTGATCGGGACAGGAGGGAAGGCTACACCTTC
TRBJ1-3	-	-	TRBV9	CASRLGTGSGNTIYF	TGTGCCAGCCGCCTGGGAACAGGCTCTGGAAACACCATATATTTT
TRBJ1-5	-	TRBD1	TRBV2	CASSRDSNQPQHF	TGTGCCAGCAGTCGGGACAGTAATCAGCCCCAGCATTTT
TRBJ2-1	once	TRBD2	TRBV5-4	CASSAPSGSYNEQFF	TGTGCCAGCAGCGCCCCTAGCGGGTCATACAATGAGCAGTTCTTC
TRBJ1-1	-	-	TRBV13	CASSLEVVQGPAEAFF	TGTGCCAGCAGCTTAGAGGTGGTACAGGGTCCCGCTGAAGCTTTCTTT
TRBJ1-1	-	TRBD1	TRBV10-3	CAISGRTGLFPEAFF	TGTGCCATCAGTGGGCGGACAGGGCTCTTCCCTGAAGCTTTCTTT
TRBJ2-7	-	TRBD1	TRBV5-1	CASSSRTGGGDEQYF	TGCGCCAGCAGCAGCCGGACAGGCGGCGGCGACGAGCAGTACTTC
TRBJ1-5	-	TRBD1	TRBV18	CASSGSDRGNQPQHF	TGTGCCAGCTCAGGGAGCGACAGGGGAAATCAGCCCCAGCATTTT
TRBJ1-2	-	TRBD1	TRBV6-1	CASSGATGGNYGYTF	TGTGCCAGCAGTGGGGCTACAGGGGGCAACTATGGCTACACCTTC
TRBJ1-1	-	TRBD1	TRBV5-6	CASSLVGQGNTEAFF	TGTGCCAGCAGCTTGGTAGGACAGGGTAACACTGAAGCTTTCTTT
TRBJ2-5	-	-	TRBV11-3	CASSLGTGTETQYF	TGTGCCAGCAGCTTAGGTACAGGGACCGAGACCCAGTACTTC
TRBJ1-1	-	-	TRBV19	CASTPMGSNSYTEAFF	TGTGCCAGCACCCCTATGGGCAGCAATTCTTACACTGAAGCTTTCTTT
TRBJ1-1	-	-	TRBV19	CASSPRAEAFF	TGTGCCAGTAGTCCCCGGGCTGAAGCTTTCTTT